The rows below give T cell receptor beta chains drawn from one sample of a study of long-term antiretroviral therapy in people with HIV. Profiled with immunoSEQ multiplex PCR; TCRdb holds only in-frame clones, not every one. The sample has 20,000 to 25,000 clones, less than 80% seen once. Sequenced material: unsorted PBMCs, taken 1.2 years after starting antiretroviral therapy. Receptor source: a woman between 35 and 50 years old with HIV. Both conserved end residues are part of each CDR3. A D gene is named only where the DNA matches it firmly. The listing skips clone size in some rows; elsewhere it reads once, few, many or a size class.

v_call,d_call,clone_size,j_call,cdr3_nt,cdr3_aa
TRBV10-2,NA,NA,TRBJ2-5,TGCGCCAGCAGTGAGGGAGGGGGCCAAGAGACCCAGTACTTC,CASSEGGGQETQYF
TRBV19,NA,NA,TRBJ2-7,TGTGCCAGTAGTATAGCCGGCAGGGGCCTATTCGAGCAGTACTTC,CASSIAGRGLFEQYF
TRBV19,NA,once,TRBJ1-4,TGTGCCAGTAGTATGGACGGACCCCTTGCAACTAATGAAAAACTGTTTTTT,CASSMDGPLATNEKLFF
TRBV9,NA,NA,TRBJ2-2,TGTGCCAGCACTCAGGGCCAGGTTGTCACCGGGGAGCTGTTTTTT,CASTQGQVVTGELFF
TRBV6-6,NA,NA,TRBJ1-5,TGTGCCAGCGGCCTGGGCAATCAGCCCCAGCATTTT,CASGLGNQPQHF
TRBV9,NA,NA,TRBJ1-1,TGTGCCAGCAGCGTAGGGTCCGGGGCGGCAGCTTTCTTT,CASSVGSGAAAFF
TRBV19,TRBD1,NA,TRBJ1-1,TGTGCCAGTAGTATAGGAACAGGGGGGAACACTGAAGCTTTCTTT,CASSIGTGGNTEAFF
TRBV11-3,NA,NA,TRBJ2-3,TGTGCCAGCAGCTTAGGAGGGGATGAGGATACGCAGTATTTT,CASSLGGDEDTQYF
TRBV13,NA,NA,TRBJ1-1,TGTGCCAGCAGCTGGGGGGGGCCTGAAGCTTTCTTT,CASSWGGPEAFF
TRBV11-2,NA,few,TRBJ1-3,TGTGCCAGCAGCTTAGATCGGCCGGCCAGCTCTGGAAACACCATATATTTT,CASSLDRPASSGNTIYF
TRBV18,NA,NA,TRBJ2-7,TGTGCCAGCTCACCAGGGGCGGTTATCTACGAGCAGTACTTC,CASSPGAVIYEQYF
TRBV25-1,NA,NA,TRBJ1-5,TGTGCCAGCAGGCGGCAGCCCCAGCATTTT,CASRRQPQHF
TRBV11-3,NA,few,TRBJ2-3,TGTGCCAGCAGCTTAGAAGGGGAAGGGCCCACAGATACGCAGTATTTT,CASSLEGEGPTDTQYF
TRBV7-8,TRBD1,NA,TRBJ1-1,TGTGCCAGCAGCTCTCGGGACAGGGGATGGGGGACTGAAGCTTTCTTT,CASSSRDRGWGTEAFF
TRBV6-5,NA,NA,TRBJ2-2,TGTGCCAGCCATAACACCGGGGAGCTGTTTTTT,CASHNTGELFF
TRBV10-3,TRBD1,few,TRBJ2-2,TGTGCCATCAAGGGGACAGGGTCCACCGGGGAGCTGTTTTTT,CAIKGTGSTGELFF
TRBV4-2,NA,NA,TRBJ2-7,TGTGCCAGCAGCCAATTTATGACCAATTCATACGAGCAGTACTTC,CASSQFMTNSYEQYF
TRBV15,TRBD2,NA,TRBJ2-2,TGTGCCACGGACGGGACTAGCGGGCTCACCGGGGAGCTGTTTTTT,CATDGTSGLTGELFF
TRBV7-9,NA,NA,TRBJ1-3,TGTGCCAGCAGCCCTCTAGTAAACACCATATATTTT,CASSPLVNTIYF
TRBV28,TRBD1,NA,TRBJ2-7,TGTGCCAGCTTAGAGCCGGGACAGGGGGCTTACGAGCAGTACTTC,CASLEPGQGAYEQYF
TRBV7-8,TRBD2,once,TRBJ2-5,TGTGCCAGCAGCGAGGGGGTTCGGACTAGCGATGAGACCCAGTACTTC,CASSEGVRTSDETQYF
TRBV4-3,TRBD1,NA,TRBJ1-6,TGCGCCAGCAGCCAAGATAACAGGGGGCCATCACCCCTCCACTTT,CASSQDNRGPSPLHF
TRBV29-1,NA,NA,TRBJ2-3,TGCAGCGTTACAGACGCAAGCACAGATACGCAGTATTTT,CSVTDASTDTQYF
TRBV7-9,NA,NA,TRBJ2-5,TGTGCCAGCAGATTTTCTACGACTGCCCCGTGGGAGACCCAGTACTTC,CASRFSTTAPWETQYF
TRBV5-1,TRBD1,NA,TRBJ1-6,TGCGCCAGCAGCTTGGGAGGTGCAGGGGGCGCTTATAATTCACCCCTCCACTTT,CASSLGGAGGAYNSPLHF
TRBV19,NA,NA,TRBJ1-5,TGTGCCAGCCAGGTTGGCAATGGGAGGCCCCAGCATTTT,CASQVGNGRPQHF
TRBV5-1,TRBD2,NA,TRBJ2-5,TGCGCCAGCAGCCCGGGACTAGCGGAAGAGACCCAGTACTTC,CASSPGLAEETQYF
TRBV6-5,NA,NA,TRBJ1-5,TGTGCCAGCAGTAACAGGGACAATAGCAATCAGCCCCAGCATTTT,CASSNRDNSNQPQHF
TRBV27,NA,NA,TRBJ2-2,TGTGCCAGCAGTTTATCCAGTCAGGGCGAAGGAATCGGGGAGCTGTTTTTT,CASSLSSQGEGIGELFF
TRBV5-1,NA,NA,TRBJ2-1,TGCGCCAGCAGCTTGGGGGGGGGCCTCAGCGAACACAATGAGCAGTTCTTC,CASSLGGGLSEHNEQFF
TRBV7-9,TRBD1,few,TRBJ1-6,TGTGCCAGCAGCGGACAGGGGAATTCACCCCTCCACTTT,CASSGQGNSPLHF
TRBV7-6,TRBD2,medium-sized,TRBJ2-7,TGTGCCAGCAGCTCGGCCTTAGCGGGAGAGCAGTACTTC,CASSSALAGEQYF
TRBV10-2,NA,NA,TRBJ2-3,TGCGCCAGCAGTGACAGGCTCCGCGGCCCAGATACGCAGTATTTT,CASSDRLRGPDTQYF
TRBV18,NA,NA,TRBJ2-2,TGTGCCAGCTCACCAGACAAAGCCAGGGGGAACACCGGGGAGCTGTTTTTT,CASSPDKARGNTGELFF
TRBV5-5,NA,NA,TRBJ2-1,TGTGCCAGCAGCTTTTTGCAGGGGACCCCCTACAATGAGCAGTTCTTC,CASSFLQGTPYNEQFF
TRBV5-4,NA,NA,TRBJ2-7,TGTGCCAGCAGCCTGGACAGAACCTACGAGCAGTACTTC,CASSLDRTYEQYF
TRBV6-5,TRBD1,NA,TRBJ2-1,TGTGCCAGCAGAAGGACAGGGAGCTCCTACAATGAGCAGTTCTTC,CASRRTGSSYNEQFF
TRBV5-1,NA,NA,TRBJ2-1,TGCGCCAGCAGCCCTAGGAAGACCTCCTACAATGAGCAGTTCTTC,CASSPRKTSYNEQFF
TRBV7-6,NA,NA,TRBJ2-2,TGTGCCAGCAGCTTAGCGACCAGCACTAGGGTTACCGGGGAGCTGTTTTTT,CASSLATSTRVTGELFF